Below, one T cell receptor beta chain is given with its context. No antigen is known for it. The protocol was immunoSEQ multiplex PCR, while the TCRdb copy is restricted to in-frame clones and leaves out a portion. The table has 800,000 or so clones, about 97% seen once. Losses at the gene ends were 4 bases for V and 7 bases for J; bases not matched to a gene: 11. This CDR3 is built from 17 residues. Germline V gives CDR1 MNHEY, CDR2 SMNVEV (reference sequence). This sample stems from a study of shared clonotypes between healthy human individuals. Study background: For every donor, three CD4 naive, three CD4 memory, two CD8 naive and one CD8 memory plates were used.

Study findings and constraints: Naive subsets, compared against memory subsets, generally had larger estimated richness values. Only a few donors were included, so the genetic and exposure-history diversity represented was limited.

Naive CD8 populations comprised CD45RO-negative cells positively selected for CCR7, excluding terminally differentiated effector memory CD45RA+ cells. HIV-negative, healthy adults without recent acute infections or vaccinations were the donors. Sequenced input: naive CD8+ T cells sorted from blood. This sequence was found in a man aged 25 to 40 in good health. The chain joins TRBV27 to TRBJ2-3, with TRBD2 identical over 13 bases. The CDR3 region is CASSSPGLAGFGNTQYF. In nucleotides, the CDR3 is TGTGCCAGCAGTTCGCCGGGACTAGCGGGATTTGGGAATACGCAGTATTTT.